The 11 T cell receptor beta chains below all came from one sample that was sequenced in a study of sequential checkpoint blockade in melanoma. The table came from immunoSEQ multiplex PCR; TCRdb's copy has only in-frame clones and leaves some out. This table holds under 20,000 clones, about 70% found once. Regarding treatment: randomized to nivolumab then ipilimumab (arm A) or the reverse (arm B). Sequences were derived from CD8+ T cells sorted from blood (inferred from file names), sampled from a patient given nivolumab and ipilimumab in sequence. These receptors all come from a human donor with melanoma.

The rearrangement links TRBV28 to TRBJ1-2, with TRBD1 matching over 9 bases. CDR3 length: 14 residues. The germline V gene has CDR1 MDHEN and CDR2 SYDVKM. J lost 5 bases, V lost 5 bases, and 6 bases had no gene match. In DNA, the CDR3 is TGTGCCAGCAGTCCTCCCGGGACAGGGTATGGCTACACCTTC. Translation gives CASSPPGTGYGYTF.

The chain carries TRBV4-1 and TRBJ2-1, with 10 positions matching TRBD1. V shed 3 bases, J shed 4 bases, and the junction held 9 bases outside the gene matches. Germline V CDR1 and CDR2: MGHRA, YSYEKL. The CDR3 sequence is 17 residues long. The chain's CDR3 is CASSQVPGTGAYNEQFF. In nucleotides, the CDR3 is TGCGCCAGCAGCCAGGTCCCCGGGACAGGGGCGTACAATGAGCAGTTCTTC.

The chain has TRBV6-1 and TRBJ2-1; D is unresolved. CDR1 MNHNS and CDR2 SASEGT come from the germline V gene. The V and J ends lost 2 bases and 4 bases respectively, with 3 bases between them. The CDR3 loop spans 12 amino acids. The CDR3 protein is CASSESYNEQFF. CDR3 nucleotide sequence: TGTGCCAGCAGTGAATCTTACAATGAGCAGTTCTTC.

The gene calls are TRBV28 and TRBJ2-2; 7 positions match TRBD2. Germline CDR1 MDHEN, CDR2 SYDVKM. Unmatched junction bases numbered 7, after V lost 7 bases and J lost 5 bases. The CDR3 has 14 residues. The CDR3 sequence: CASMAGVRTGELFF. The CDR3 coding sequence is TGTGCCAGCATGGCGGGAGTACGTACCGGGGAGCTGTTTTTT. Filled out from reference TRBV28 and TRBJ2-2, the complete variable domain reads DVKVTQSSRYLVKRTGEKVFLECVQDMDHENMFWYRQDPGLGLRLIYFSYDVKMKEKGDIPEGYSVSREKKERFSLILESASTNQTSMYLCASMAGVRTGELFFGEGSRLTVL.

This clone was picked up a small number of times. The same CDR3 arises from other DNA sequences in this sample as well. This chain uses TRBV7-2 with TRBJ2-2; D not certain. This CDR3 comprises 12 residues. Germline V gene sequence: CDR1 SGHTA, CDR2 FQGNSA. V was trimmed by 5 bases and J by 4 bases, leaving 5 bases between them. The CDR3 spells CASSPSTGELFF. The CDR3 bases are TGTGCCAGCAGCCCGTCCACCGGGGAGCTGTTTTTT.

This clone was seen more than once but under ten times. Distinct nucleotide sequences in the sample also encode this CDR3. The gene calls are TRBV7-7 and TRBJ1-6, with 10 nucleotides matching TRBD1. Germline V lookup: CDR1 SSHAT, CDR2 FNYEAQ (reference sequence). The J segment lost 9 bases and the V segment lost 3 bases, leaving 11 bases of the junction unmatched. This CDR3 contains 17 residues. As DNA, the CDR3 is TGTGCCAGCAGCTTCCACGATAGACAGGGGGCAGGTTCACCCCTCCACTTT. It yields the protein CASSFHDRQGAGSPLHF.

The chain joins TRBV5-4 to TRBJ2-5; possibly TRBD2 for D (6 bases). With 2 bases removed from V and 5 bases from J, the gap between germline ends came to 7 bases. The CDR3 is made up of 12 amino acids. Germline lookup yields CDR1 SGHNT and CDR2 YYREEE (reference sequence). The DNA for the CDR3 is TGTGCCAGCAGCTTTGGGGGGGAGACCCAGTACTTC. Protein sequence: CASSFGGETQYF.

The chain uses TRBV11-2 and TRBJ2-2; 7 nucleotides agree with TRBD2. Trimming took 0 bases from V and 4 from J; bases not matched to a gene: 5. Germline V gene sequence: CDR1 SGHAT, CDR2 FQNNGV. The CDR3 covers 16 residues. The CDR3 here is CASSLDRAGSTGELFF. The CDR3 DNA reads as TGTGCCAGCAGCTTAGATCGAGCGGGGTCCACCGGGGAGCTGTTTTTT.

This clone is labeled medium-sized (0.01 to 0.1%). The chain couples TRBV7-8 to TRBJ2-7, with a possible D match to TRBD2 (6 bases). The CDR3 spans 13 residues. CDR1 is SGHVS and CDR2 is FQNEAQ in the germline V gene. V lost 8 bases to trimming and J lost 3 bases, with 14 bases between them. The CDR3 sequence is CASVGRGFYEQYF. CDR3 DNA: TGTGCCAGCGTAGGGCGGGGTTTCTACGAGCAGTACTTC.

The count of this clone is one. This chain connects TRBV7-9 to TRBJ1-6; tentative D call: TRBD1 (6 bases). CDR1 and CDR2 from the germline V gene are SEHNR and FQNEAQ (reference sequence). V was trimmed by 5 bases and J by 6 bases, leaving 17 bases between them. The CDR3 is 16 amino acids. CDR3 in amino acids: CASSPPDRSINSPLHF. The DNA of the CDR3 is TGTGCCAGCAGCCCGCCCGACAGGAGCATTAATTCACCCCTCCACTTT.

The gene calls are TRBV27 and TRBJ2-5; TRBD1 might be the D (6 bases). Between the trimmed V and J ends, which lost 2 bases and 0 bases, there was a span of 19 bases. In germline, CDR1 is MNHEY, CDR2 SMNVEV (reference sequence). This CDR3 contains 18 residues. The CDR3 DNA is TGTGCCAGCAGTTTAGGGCTACCCGGGACATTGTACCAAGAGACCCAGTACTTC. It translates to CASSLGLPGTLYQETQYF.